This T cell receptor beta chain comes out of a study of blood T cells in healthy people across ages. Healthy Caucasians from Russia aged about 6 to 90 served as donors. The second PCR ran roughly 6 to 11 cycles with a sample-barcoded 5' primer and J-beta primers. TCRdb re-analysed the 5' RACE reads in MiXCR, keeping a single row per CDR3 protein. The sample lists some 940,000 distinct CDR3 sequences; approximately 32% were seen once. CDR3 size: 17 residues. Germline values: CDR1 SNHLY, CDR2 FYNNEI. V dropped 2 bases and J dropped 2 bases, with 18 bases sitting between them. This clonotype was recorded a few times. Its specificity is unknown. Study findings and constraints: Unsorted PBMCs prevented conclusive naive versus antigen-experienced comparison. Long-lived and aged donors differed, with more naive CD4+ cells and higher diversity in the long-lived.

The same sample was also used in a study of T cells of mothers and their children. From that paper: Mothers yielded over 8.5 million CDR3 reads, children some 2.9 million each.

This chain connects TRBV2 to TRBJ1-2; the D is unclear. The receptor comes from a woman aged 40 to 50 in good health. Sequencing was done on a sample of blood. CDR3 in amino acids: CASSEFRAPLTNYGYTF. The CDR3 DNA sequence: TGTGCCAGCAGTGAATTCCGCGCTCCTTTAACCAACTATGGCTACACCTTC.